One and the same sample provided the 30 T cell receptor beta chains below, sequenced in a study of shared clonotypes between healthy human individuals. Data came from immunoSEQ multiplex PCR; TCRdb stores just in-frame clones and leaves some out. The table lists approximately 1,000,000 clones, approximately 75% of them singletons. Sequencing input: memory CD4+ T cells from PBMCs. Subset in this sample: CD45RA-negative fraction. The receptors shown here come from a man between 18 and 35 years old in good health. Some clones in this sample may be carry-over from other donors' samples.

This clone was recorded at least ten times. V is TRBV19 and J is TRBJ1-5, with D unclear. The V and J ends lost 3 bases and 0 bases respectively, with 9 bases between them. Germline values: CDR1 LNHDA, CDR2 SQIVND (reference sequence). This CDR3 spans 15 amino acids. The CDR3 bases are TGTGCCAGTAGTATGACCAGGAGTAGCAATCAGCCCCAGCATTTT. As protein: CASSMTRSSNQPQHF.

The count of this clone is one. This chain joins TRBV4-3 and TRBJ2-2, with 8 bases that match TRBD2. From germline, CDR1 is LGHNA and CDR2 YSLEER. V was clipped by 7 bases and J by 6 bases; unmatched bases: 10. The CDR3 totals 15 residues. DNA for the CDR3: TGCGCCAGCAATGAACGGGAGGGCAACGCCGGGGAGCTGTTTTTT. Protein: CASNEREGNAGELFF.

The chain has TRBV30 and TRBJ1-1; D unclear. CDR1 and CDR2 from the germline V gene are GTSNPN and SVGIG (reference sequence). V dropped 0 bases and J dropped 4 bases, with 9 bases sitting between them. CDR3 length: 13 amino acids. The CDR3 nucleotides are TGTGCCTGGAGTGTTGGGGTCGGCACTGAAGCTTTCTTT. It codes for CAWSVGVGTEAFF.

This chain connects TRBV27 to TRBJ2-3; the D is unclear. Germline V gives CDR1 MNHEY, CDR2 SMNVEV (reference sequence). The CDR3 spans 15 residues. V was cut by 0 bases and J by 4 bases, with 11 bases left in between. In nucleotides, the CDR3 is TGTGCCAGCAGTTTATCTGTGAGTCAGGCAGATACGCAGTATTTT. Residues: CASSLSVSQADTQYF.

This clone has just a few counts. The chain recombines TRBV5-4 with TRBJ1-1; 7 positions match TRBD1. The CDR3 loop spans 14 amino acids. V dropped 5 bases and J dropped 5; count of bases not matched to a gene: 9. The germline gives CDR1 SGHNT, CDR2 YYREEE (reference sequence). The CDR3 sequence: CASRSGQAGTEAFF. CDR3 nucleotide sequence: TGTGCCAGCAGGTCAGGACAGGCGGGTACTGAAGCTTTCTTT.

The chain combines TRBV5-6 with TRBJ2-2, with D unclear. Germline CDR1 SGHDT, CDR2 YYEEEE. Deletions cut 1 base from V and 8 bases from J, with 6 bases between. This CDR3 region has 12 residues. The CDR3 region is CASSLLVGELFF. The CDR3 nucleotides are TGTGCCAGCAGCTTGTTGGTTGGGGAGCTGTTTTTT.

This clone was seen only a few times. At the DNA level, this CDR3 is encoded by other sequences in the same sample as well. The rearrangement uses TRBV7-9 and TRBJ2-7; TRBD2 might be the D (6 bases). V was cut by 3 bases and J by 2 bases, with 11 bases left in between. The CDR3 loop spans 14 amino acids. CDR1 is SEHNR and CDR2 is FQNEAQ in the germline V gene (reference sequence). The CDR3 nucleotides read TGTGCCAGCAGCTTGGGCGGGGAAACCTACGAGCAGTACTTC. Protein product: CASSLGGETYEQYF. Looking up the rest from reference TRBV7-9 and TRBJ2-7 gives the full variable domain: DTGVSQNPRHKITKRGQNVTFRCDPISEHNRLYWYRQTLGQGPEFLTYFQNEAQLEKSRLLSDRFSAERPKGSFSTLEIQRTEQGDSAMYLCASSLGGETYEQYFGPGTRLTVT.

The genes are TRBV28 and TRBJ1-1, with 9 bases aligning to TRBD1. This CDR3 contains 14 residues. Germline CDR1 reads MDHEN; CDR2 reads SYDVKM. The J segment lost 2 bases and the V segment lost 6 bases, leaving 4 bases of the junction unmatched. The CDR3 sequence is CASSPGQGNTEAFF. Written as DNA, the CDR3 is TGTGCCAGCAGCCCGGGACAGGGAAACACTGAAGCTTTCTTT.

The rearrangement links TRBV25-1 to TRBJ1-2; D is undetermined. The V gene lost 3 bases and the J gene lost 0 bases, with 14 bases spanning the gap. CDR3 length: 16 amino acids. Germline values: CDR1 MGHDK, CDR2 SYGVNS. DNA of the CDR3: TGTGCCAGCAGTGAGTTAGGGTCTGGGACTAACTATGGCTACACCTTC. It yields the protein CASSELGSGTNYGYTF.

This clone occurred once. The chain combines TRBV7-2 with TRBJ2-7, with 8 bases that match TRBD2. J gave up 5 bases and V 1 base, and 10 bases lay outside the gene matches. The CDR3 is 16 amino acids. Looked up from germline, CDR1 is SGHTA and CDR2 is FQGNSA. CDR3 nucleotide sequence: TGTGCCAGCAGCTTAGTCTGGGCTAGCGGGCAGAACGAGCAGTACTTC. This encodes CASSLVWASGQNEQYF.

Points on this clone: Just one base apart from a much larger clone, this may be a read error. The chain couples TRBV28 to TRBJ2-3; the D is unclear. V lost 8 bases, J lost 1 base, and 1 base lay in between. The CDR3 runs to 10 residues. CDR1 and CDR2 (germline): MDHEN, SYDVKM. Here the CDR3 reads CASGTDTQYF. CDR3 sequence (DNA): TGTGCCAGCGGCACAGATACGCAGTATTTT.

The chain links TRBV7-9 to TRBJ1-5; the D is unclear. V lost 7 bases to trimming and J lost 4 bases, with 11 bases between them. CDR3 length: 13 residues. Germline CDR1 SEHNR, CDR2 FQNEAQ (reference sequence). CDR3 residues: CASTVQANQPQHF. CDR3 sequence (DNA): TGTGCCAGCACGGTTCAGGCGAATCAGCCCCAGCATTTT.

V gene TRBV6-4 combines with J gene TRBJ2-7, with D possibly matching TRBD1 (6 bases). V was trimmed by 0 bases and J by 8 bases, leaving 14 bases between them. CDR3 length: 14 amino acids. Germline V gives CDR1 MRHNA, CDR2 SNTAGT. The CDR3 DNA is TGTGCCAGCAGTGACTCCTTGGCAGGGGACAAGCAGTACTTC. Residues: CASSDSLAGDKQYF.

V gene TRBV5-1 combines with J gene TRBJ2-4, with D perhaps being TRBD1 or TRBD2 (6 bases each). From germline, CDR1 is SGHRS and CDR2 YFSETQ. V was clipped by 2 bases and J by 7 bases, with 10 bases between them. The CDR3 runs 13 residues. The CDR3 DNA sequence: TGCGCCAGCAGCTTCGGAGGGGGGAACATTCAGTACTTC. Translated, it gives CASSFGGGNIQYF. Combining the CDR3 with reference TRBV5-1 and TRBJ2-4 gives the whole variable domain KAGVTQTPRYLIKTRGQQVTLSCSPISGHRSVSWYQQTPGQGLQFLFEYFSETQRNKGNFPGRFSGRQFSNSRSEMNVSTLELGDSALYLCASSFGGGNIQYFGAGTRLSVL.

The J gene is TRBJ2-1, the V gene TRBV2; no clear D. CDR3 length: 17 residues. CDR1 is SNHLY, CDR2 FYNNEI, per germline. The germline V and J ends were trimmed by 2 bases and 9 bases, with 23 bases remaining between them. The CDR3 loop reads CASSEFPGSRRPGEQFF. The CDR3, as DNA: TGTGCCAGCAGTGAATTCCCGGGCTCCCGTCGGCCGGGTGAGCAGTTCTTC.

The chain combines TRBV7-2 with TRBJ2-5; a weak D match, TRBD1 (6 bases). Trimming shortened V by 1 base and J by 5 bases, and 17 bases separated the two germline ends. Looked up from germline, CDR1 is SGHTA and CDR2 is FQGNSA. The length of the CDR3 is 16 residues. CDR3 sequence reads: CASSLVVGGGFETQYF. CDR3 bases: TGTGCCAGCAGCTTAGTGGTAGGGGGTGGGTTTGAGACCCAGTACTTC. Full variable domain (outside the CDR3, taken from reference TRBV7-2 and TRBJ2-5): GAGVSQSPSNKVTEKGKDVELRCDPISGHTALYWYRQSLGQGLEFLIYFQGNSAPDKSGLPSDRFSAERTGGSVSTLTIQRTQQEDSAVYLCASSLVVGGGFETQYFGPGTRLLVL.

The sample holds a few counts of this clone. This chain links TRBV6-1 with TRBJ1-4; no clear D. The CDR3 sequence is 14 residues long. The germline V gene has CDR1 MNHNS and CDR2 SASEGT. V was clipped by 0 bases and J by 7 bases, with 9 bases between them. CDR3 residues: CASSEAMGIEKLFF. In DNA form, the CDR3 reads TGTGCCAGCAGTGAAGCGATGGGAATTGAAAAACTGTTTTTT.

In nucleotides, the CDR3 is TGTGCCACCAGCAGGACAGTTGCAACTAATGAAAAACTGTTTTTT. Translation gives CATSRTVATNEKLFF. The chain employs TRBV15 and TRBJ1-4, with D possibly TRBD1 on 5 matching bases. CDR3 length: 15 residues. CDR1 is LNHNV, CDR2 YYDKDF, per germline (reference sequence). V was clipped by 3 bases and J by 0 bases, with 8 bases between them.

The rearrangement links TRBV5-1 to TRBJ1-4, with D possibly TRBD1 on 5 matching bases. Trimming took 2 bases from V and 7 from J, leaving 15 bases between them. Germline V gene data show CDR1 as SGHRS and CDR2 as YFSETQ. There are 15 residues in the CDR3. The CDR3 sequence is CASSFLGTDGEKLFF. In DNA, the CDR3 is TGCGCCAGCAGCTTTCTGGGGACTGATGGTGAAAAACTGTTTTTT.

In this sample, this clone turned up once. Just one base apart from a much larger clone, this may be a read error. V is TRBV11-2 and J is TRBJ2-2, with a weak D call TRBD1 (5 bases). V was trimmed by 1 base and J by 0 bases, leaving 6 bases between them. This CDR3 is 15 amino acids long. Germline V gene data show CDR1 as SGHAT and CDR2 as FQNNGV. CDR3 bases: TGTGCCAGCAGCTTAGTAGGGGCGAACACCGGGGAGCTGTTTTTT. Its translation: CASSLVGANTGELFF.

This rearrangement joins TRBV15 to TRBJ1-3, with D perhaps matching TRBD1 (6 bases). The V gene lost 1 base and the J gene lost 3 bases, with 7 bases spanning the gap. The CDR3 runs to 14 residues. Germline V gene data show CDR1 as LNHNV and CDR2 as YYDKDF (reference sequence). The CDR3 spells CATSRGGLGNTIYF. The CDR3 DNA reads TGTGCCACCAGCAGAGGGGGGCTTGGAAACACCATATATTTT.

The chain recombines TRBV11-3 with TRBJ1-2, with 7 bases fitting TRBD1. Germline V CDR1 and CDR2: SGHNT, YENEEA. V was clipped by 6 bases and J by 7 bases; unmatched bases: 11. This CDR3 spans 14 amino acids. The CDR3 spells CASRQKQGNRGYTF. CDR3 nucleotides: TGTGCCAGCAGACAAAAACAGGGGAATCGTGGCTACACCTTC. Drawing the rest from reference TRBV11-3 and TRBJ1-2, the complete variable domain is EAGVVQSPRYKIIEKKQPVAFWCNPISGHNTLYWYLQNLGQGPELLIRYENEEAVDDSQLPKDRFSAERLKGVDSTLKIQPAELGDSAVYLCASRQKQGNRGYTFGSGTRLTVV.

The rearrangement joins TRBV7-2 to TRBJ2-5, with 7 bases matching TRBD1. Germline trimming cut 1 base from V and 2 bases from J; bases unmatched to any gene: 7. The CDR3 covers 16 residues. Germline loops: CDR1 SGHTA, CDR2 FQGNSA. Here the CDR3 reads CASSLGQGRLQETQYF. The CDR3 bases are TGTGCCAGCAGCTTAGGACAGGGCCGCCTACAAGAGACCCAGTACTTC.

V gene TRBV28 combines with J gene TRBJ1-2; D remains ambiguous. V was trimmed by 7 bases and J by 3 bases, leaving 6 bases between them. CDR3 length: 11 amino acids. Germline V gene lookup returns CDR1 MDHEN and CDR2 SYDVKM. The DNA of the CDR3 is TGTGCCAGCAACAGTCACTATGGCTACACCTTC. Amino acids: CASNSHYGYTF.

The CDR3 bases are TGTGCCAGTAGTATGACCCCTCTGACAGGGATTAACACTGAAGCTTTCTTT. Translated: CASSMTPLTGINTEAFF. The V gene is TRBV19, the J gene TRBJ1-1; 7 nucleotides align to TRBD1. This CDR3 spans 17 amino acids. J lost 2 bases, V lost 3 bases, and 12 bases had no gene match. The germline V gene encodes CDR1 LNHDA and CDR2 SQIVND (reference sequence).

The chain joins TRBV7-8 to TRBJ2-1; D is perhaps TRBD2 (5 bases). The V gene lost 2 bases and the J gene lost 5 bases, with 16 bases spanning the gap. In germline, CDR1 is SGHVS, CDR2 FQNEAQ. The CDR3 has 16 residues. This CDR3 is CASSLIVKRKNNEQFF. The CDR3 nucleotides are TGTGCCAGCAGCTTAATCGTCAAGCGGAAAAACAATGAGCAGTTCTTC.

J is TRBJ1-5 and V is TRBV7-8; D is perhaps TRBD1 (5 bases). The CDR3 spans 14 residues. Germline V CDR1 and CDR2: SGHVS, FQNEAQ. Trimming stripped 5 bases from V and 7 bases from J, with 15 bases between. The CDR3 spells CASSTGDQGQPQHF. The CDR3, as DNA: TGTGCCAGCAGCACCGGGGACCAAGGACAGCCCCAGCATTTT.

The V and J genes are TRBV18 and TRBJ2-2; D gene ambiguous. The germline V and J ends were trimmed by 3 bases and 7 bases, with 9 bases remaining between them. CDR3 length equals 13 residues. Looked up from germline, CDR1 is KGHSH and CDR2 is LQKENI. The CDR3 nucleotides are TGTGCCAGCTCACCTAGTGCAATCGGGGAGCTGTTTTTT. Translated, it gives CASSPSAIGELFF.

The genes are TRBV19 and TRBJ2-3, with D possibly being TRBD1 or TRBD2 (5 bases each). CDR1 LNHDA and CDR2 SQIVND come from the germline V gene (reference sequence). Trimming shortened V by 6 bases and J by 3 bases, and 19 bases separated the two germline ends. The CDR3 is 16 residues long. The CDR3 DNA reads as TGTGCCAGTAGCTATAGATCGGGACGCGGGACAGATACGCAGTATTTT. Its protein is CASSYRSGRGTDTQYF.

The CDR3, as DNA: TGTGCCAGCAGCGTCCGACAGGGGGCTAAGGGGGACAATGAGCAGTTCTTC. Translated: CASSVRQGAKGDNEQFF. The chain employs TRBV9 and TRBJ2-1, with 10 bases aligning to TRBD1. CDR3 length: 17 residues. V shed 2 bases, J shed 5 bases, and the junction held 10 bases outside the gene matches. Germline V gene sequence: CDR1 SGDLS, CDR2 YYNGEE.